This T cell receptor (beta chain) was found in a study of regulatory dendritic cells for organ transplantation. Study-level findings and limits: Memory T cells were less diverse than naive, with memory CD8+ most oligoclonal. Mature dendritic cells appeared to drive more memory CD8+ clonal expansion than regulatory ones.

Using immunoSEQ multiplex PCR, the repertoire was profiled, and TCRdb retains in-frame clones only, with some absent. The sample has roughly 27,000 clones, less than 85% seen once; the top ten hold around 0.38%. The germline gives CDR1 PRHDT, CDR2 FYEKMQ (reference sequence). The CDR3 runs to 15 residues. Trimming removed 5 bases from V and 4 bases from J; junction bases left unmatched: 8. This clone was counted between two and nine times. The antigen remains undetermined. This sequence joins TRBV13 and TRBJ1-3, with TRBD1 matching 7 bases. Source material: naive CD8+ T cells from blood. Subset noted: CD45RA+ naive T cells. The TCR sequence derives from a human donor in good health. The CDR3 is CASSDRQGSGNTIYF. In nucleotides, the CDR3 is TGTGCCAGCAGCGATCGACAGGGCTCAGGAAACACCATATATTTT.